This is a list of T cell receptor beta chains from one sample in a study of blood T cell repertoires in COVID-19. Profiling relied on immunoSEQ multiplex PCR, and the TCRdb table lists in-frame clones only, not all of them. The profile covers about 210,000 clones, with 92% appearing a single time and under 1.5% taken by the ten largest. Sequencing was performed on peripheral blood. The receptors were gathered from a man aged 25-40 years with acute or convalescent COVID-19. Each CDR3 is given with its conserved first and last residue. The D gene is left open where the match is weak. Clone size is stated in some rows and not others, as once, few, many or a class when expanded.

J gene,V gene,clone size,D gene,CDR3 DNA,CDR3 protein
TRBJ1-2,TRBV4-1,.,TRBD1,TGCGCCAGCAGCCCGGGACAGGGTATCGACTATGGCTACACCTTC,CASSPGQGIDYGYTF
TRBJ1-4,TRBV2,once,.,TGTGCCAGCAGGAGGACAGTCGCTGGGGAAAAACTGTTTTTT,CASRRTVAGEKLFF
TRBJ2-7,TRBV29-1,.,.,TGCAGCGTTGTCGCGGGATATACCTACGAGCAGTACTTC,CSVVAGYTYEQYF
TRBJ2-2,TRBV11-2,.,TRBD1,TGTGCCAGCAGCTTAGGGTTTATTACAGGGGCATCCGGGGAGCTGTTTTTT,CASSLGFITGASGELFF
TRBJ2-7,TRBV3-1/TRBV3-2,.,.,TGTGCCAGCAGCCAAGGGTCAGTGCCGTCCTACGAGCAGTACTTC,CASSQGSVPSYEQYF
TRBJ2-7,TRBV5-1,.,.,TGCGCCAGCAGCAAGGGGGCCTACGAGCAGTACTTC,CASSKGAYEQYF
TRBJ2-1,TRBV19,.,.,TGTGCCAGTAGTATTATCAGGACAGAGAGCTCCTACAATGAGCAGTTCTTC,CASSIIRTESSYNEQFF
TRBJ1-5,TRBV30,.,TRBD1,TGTGCCTGGAGTATCAGGGGGGAACAGCCCCAGCATTTT,CAWSIRGEQPQHF
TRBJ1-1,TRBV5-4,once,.,TGTGCCAGCAGCTTTGGACAACGGAACACTGAAGCTTTCTTT,CASSFGQRNTEAFF
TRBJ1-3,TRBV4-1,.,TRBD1,TGCGCCAGCAGCCAAGATTGGGACAGGGCGGCAGGAAACACCATATATTTT,CASSQDWDRAAGNTIYF
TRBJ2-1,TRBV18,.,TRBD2,TGTGCCAGCTCACCGTACGGGACTAGCGCGTACAATGAGCAGTTCTTC,CASSPYGTSAYNEQFF
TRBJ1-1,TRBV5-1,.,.,TGCGCCAGCAGACAAGGGACAAACACTGAAGCTTTCTTT,CASRQGTNTEAFF
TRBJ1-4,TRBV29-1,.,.,TGCAGCGCTAGCAGGGGATTAGATGAAAAACTGTTTTTT,CSASRGLDEKLFF
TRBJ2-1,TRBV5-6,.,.,TGTGCCAGCAGCTTCAACAACCACCATGAGCAGTTCTTC,CASSFNNHHEQFF
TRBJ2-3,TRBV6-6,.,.,TGTGCCAGCAGTTACCCCTCCACAGATACGCAGTATTTT,CASSYPSTDTQYF
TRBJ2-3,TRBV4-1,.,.,TGCGCCAGCAGCCTCGGGGTTTCTGATACGCAGTATTTT,CASSLGVSDTQYF
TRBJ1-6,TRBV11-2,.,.,TGTGCCAGCAGCTCTTTTCCGAATTCACCCCTCCACTTT,CASSSFPNSPLHF
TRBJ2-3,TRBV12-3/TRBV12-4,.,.,TGTGCCAGCAGTTTCCGGAGGACGCAGTATTTT,CASSFRRTQYF